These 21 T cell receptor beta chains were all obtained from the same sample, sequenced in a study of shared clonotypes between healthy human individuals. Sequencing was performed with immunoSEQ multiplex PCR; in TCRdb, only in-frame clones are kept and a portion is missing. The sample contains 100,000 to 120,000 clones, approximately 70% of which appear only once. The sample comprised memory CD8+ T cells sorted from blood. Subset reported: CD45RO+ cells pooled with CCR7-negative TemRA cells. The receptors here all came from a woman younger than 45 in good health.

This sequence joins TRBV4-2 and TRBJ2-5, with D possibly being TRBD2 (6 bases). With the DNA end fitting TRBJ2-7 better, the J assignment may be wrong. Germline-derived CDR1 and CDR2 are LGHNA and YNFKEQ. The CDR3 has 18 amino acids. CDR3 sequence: CASSQDTGPTAGTYEQYF. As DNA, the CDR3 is TGTGCCAGCAGCCAAGATACTGGACCCACAGCGGGCACCTACGAGCAGTACTTC.

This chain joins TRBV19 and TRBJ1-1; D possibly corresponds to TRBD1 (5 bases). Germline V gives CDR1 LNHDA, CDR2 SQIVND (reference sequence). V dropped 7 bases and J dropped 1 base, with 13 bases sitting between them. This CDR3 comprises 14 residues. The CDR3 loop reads CASTKITGNTEAFF. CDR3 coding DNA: TGTGCCAGTACCAAGATAACAGGGAACACTGAAGCTTTCTTT.

CDR3: CASTGRDGSSYEQYF. In DNA form, the CDR3 reads TGTGCCAGCACCGGCCGGGACGGGAGCTCCTACGAGCAGTACTTC. This rearrangement joins TRBV25-1 to TRBJ2-7; D may be TRBD2 (6 bases). Trimming pared 7 bases from V and 0 bases from J, leaving 16 bases between. This CDR3 has 15 amino acids. Germline values: CDR1 MGHDK, CDR2 SYGVNS.

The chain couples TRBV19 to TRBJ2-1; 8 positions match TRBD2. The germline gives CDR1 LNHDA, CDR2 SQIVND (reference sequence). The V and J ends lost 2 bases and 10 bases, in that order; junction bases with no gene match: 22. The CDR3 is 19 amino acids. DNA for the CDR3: TGTGCCAGTAGTATAATCTCTACGGGGACTAGAGCGGGAGTTGGGGAGCAGTTCTTC. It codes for CASSIISTGTRAGVGEQFF.

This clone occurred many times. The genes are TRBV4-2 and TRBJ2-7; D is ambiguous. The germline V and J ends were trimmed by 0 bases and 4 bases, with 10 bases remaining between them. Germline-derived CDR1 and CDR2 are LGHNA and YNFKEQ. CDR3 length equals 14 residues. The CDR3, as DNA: TGTGCCAGCAGCCAAGACCATGAAGGTTACGAGCAGTACTTC. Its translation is CASSQDHEGYEQYF.

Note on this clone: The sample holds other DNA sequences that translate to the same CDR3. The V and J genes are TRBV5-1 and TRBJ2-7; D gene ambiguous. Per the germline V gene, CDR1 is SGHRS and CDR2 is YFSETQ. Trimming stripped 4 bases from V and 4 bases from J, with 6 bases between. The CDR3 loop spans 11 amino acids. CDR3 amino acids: CASSTSYEQYF. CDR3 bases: TGCGCCAGCAGCACCAGTTACGAGCAGTACTTC.

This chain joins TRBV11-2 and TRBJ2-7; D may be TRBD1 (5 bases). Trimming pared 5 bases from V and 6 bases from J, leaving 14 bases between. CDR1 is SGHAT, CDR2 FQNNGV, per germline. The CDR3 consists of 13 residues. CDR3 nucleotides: TGTGCCAGCAGCCAGAACATGGGGCTCGAGCAGTACTTC. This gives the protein CASSQNMGLEQYF.

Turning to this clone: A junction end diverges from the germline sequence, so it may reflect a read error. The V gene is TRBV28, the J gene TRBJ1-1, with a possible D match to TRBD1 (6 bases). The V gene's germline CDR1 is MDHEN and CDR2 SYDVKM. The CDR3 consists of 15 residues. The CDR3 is CASSLWTVENTEAFF. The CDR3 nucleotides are TGTGCCAGCAGTCTATGGACAGTCGAGAACACTGAAGCTTTCTTT.

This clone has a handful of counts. CDR3 residues: CASSPAIRGPYEQYF. The CDR3 nucleotides are TGTGCCAGCAGCCCCGCAATTAGGGGACCTTACGAGCAGTACTTC. V gene TRBV7-9 combines with J gene TRBJ2-7; TRBD1 or TRBD2 may be the D gene (5 bases each). Trimming removed 5 bases from V and 4 bases from J, with 18 bases in between. CDR1 SEHNR and CDR2 FQNEAQ come from the germline V gene (reference sequence). This CDR3 region has 15 residues.

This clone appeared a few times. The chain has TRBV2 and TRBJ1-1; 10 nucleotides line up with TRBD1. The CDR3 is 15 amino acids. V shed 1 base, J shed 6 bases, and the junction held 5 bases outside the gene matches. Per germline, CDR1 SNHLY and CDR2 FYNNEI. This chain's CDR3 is CASSEGGQGMAEAFF. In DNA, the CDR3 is TGTGCCAGCAGTGAAGGGGGACAGGGGATGGCTGAAGCTTTCTTT.

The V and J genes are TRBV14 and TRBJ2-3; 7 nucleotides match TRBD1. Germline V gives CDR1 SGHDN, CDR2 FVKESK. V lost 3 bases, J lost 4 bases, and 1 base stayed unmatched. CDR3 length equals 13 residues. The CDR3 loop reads CASSHGTADTQYF. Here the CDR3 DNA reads TGTGCCAGCAGCCACGGGACAGCAGATACGCAGTATTTT.

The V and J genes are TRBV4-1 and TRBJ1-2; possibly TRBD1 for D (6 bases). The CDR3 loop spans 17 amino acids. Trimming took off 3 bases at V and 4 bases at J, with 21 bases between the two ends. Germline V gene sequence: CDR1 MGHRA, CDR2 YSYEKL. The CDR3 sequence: CASSHRVSGRGSYGYTF. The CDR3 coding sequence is TGCGCCAGCAGCCACCGCGTCTCTGGCAGGGGTTCCTATGGCTACACCTTC.

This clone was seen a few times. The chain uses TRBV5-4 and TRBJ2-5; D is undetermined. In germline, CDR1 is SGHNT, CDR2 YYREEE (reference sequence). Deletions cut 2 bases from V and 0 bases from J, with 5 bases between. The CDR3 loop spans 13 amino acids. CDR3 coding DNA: TGTGCCAGCAGCTTTCATAACCAAGAGACCCAGTACTTC. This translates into CASSFHNQETQYF.

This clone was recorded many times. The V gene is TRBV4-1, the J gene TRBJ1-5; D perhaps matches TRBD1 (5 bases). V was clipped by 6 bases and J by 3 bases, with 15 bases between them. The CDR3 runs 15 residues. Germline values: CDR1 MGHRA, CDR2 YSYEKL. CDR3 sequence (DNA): TGCGCCAGCAGTCCACGGGAGACAGCCAATCAGCCCCAGCATTTT. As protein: CASSPRETANQPQHF.

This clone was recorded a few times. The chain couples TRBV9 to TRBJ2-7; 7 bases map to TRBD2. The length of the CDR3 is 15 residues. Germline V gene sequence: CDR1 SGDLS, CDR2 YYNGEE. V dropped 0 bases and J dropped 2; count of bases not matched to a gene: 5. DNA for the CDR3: TGTGCCAGCAGCGTAGGTAGCGGGCCGACCTACGAGCAGTACTTC. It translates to CASSVGSGPTYEQYF.

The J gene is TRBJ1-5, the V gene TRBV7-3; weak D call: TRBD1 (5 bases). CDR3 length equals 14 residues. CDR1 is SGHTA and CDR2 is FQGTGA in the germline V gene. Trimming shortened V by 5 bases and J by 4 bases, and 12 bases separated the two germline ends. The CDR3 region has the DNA TGTGCCAGCAGCCTGCTTGGGGGAAATCAGCCCCAGCATTTT. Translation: CASSLLGGNQPQHF.

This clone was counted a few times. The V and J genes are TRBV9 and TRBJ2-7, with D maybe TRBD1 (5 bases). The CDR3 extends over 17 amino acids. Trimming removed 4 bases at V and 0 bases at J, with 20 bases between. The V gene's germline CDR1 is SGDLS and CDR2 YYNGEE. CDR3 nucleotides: TGTGCCAGCAGCCCCCCCCTCCAGGGCATGAGCTCCTACGAGCAGTACTTC. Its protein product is CASSPPLQGMSSYEQYF.

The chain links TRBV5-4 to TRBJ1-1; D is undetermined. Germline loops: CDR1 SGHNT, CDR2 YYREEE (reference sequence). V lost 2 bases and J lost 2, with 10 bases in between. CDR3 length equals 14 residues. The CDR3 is CASSFSGLNTEAFF. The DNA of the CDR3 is TGTGCCAGCAGCTTTTCGGGCCTCAACACTGAAGCTTTCTTT. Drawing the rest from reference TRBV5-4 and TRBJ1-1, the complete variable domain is ETGVTQSPTHLIKTRGQQVTLRCSSQSGHNTVSWYQQALGQGPQFIFQYYREEENGRGNFPPRFSGLQFPNYSSELNVNALELDDSALYLCASSFSGLNTEAFFGQGTRLTVV.

CDR3 loop: CASSLGMGDGYTF. Written as DNA, the CDR3 is TGTGCCAGCAGTTTAGGGATGGGAGATGGCTACACCTTC. The V gene is TRBV27, the J gene TRBJ1-2; no clear D gene. CDR3 length: 13 residues. In germline, CDR1 is MNHEY, CDR2 SMNVEV (reference sequence). Trimming took off 2 bases at V and 6 bases at J, with 10 bases between the two ends.

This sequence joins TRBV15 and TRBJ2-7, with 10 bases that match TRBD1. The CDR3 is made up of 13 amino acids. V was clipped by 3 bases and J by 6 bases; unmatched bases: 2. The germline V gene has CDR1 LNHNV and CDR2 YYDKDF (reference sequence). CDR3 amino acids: CATSRDRGGEQYF. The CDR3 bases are TGTGCCACCAGCAGGGACAGGGGGGGCGAGCAGTACTTC. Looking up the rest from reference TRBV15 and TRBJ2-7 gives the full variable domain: DAMVIQNPRYQVTQFGKPVTLSCSQTLNHNVMYWYQQKSSQAPKLLFHYYDKDFNNEADTPDNFQSRRPNTSFCFLDIRSPGLGDTAMYLCATSRDRGGEQYFGPGTRLTVT.

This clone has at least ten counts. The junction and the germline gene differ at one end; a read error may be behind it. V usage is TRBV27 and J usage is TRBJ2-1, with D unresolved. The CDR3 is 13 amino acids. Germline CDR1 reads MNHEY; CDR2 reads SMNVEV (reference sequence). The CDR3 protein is CASSFHDPQELFF. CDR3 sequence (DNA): TGTGCCAGCAGTTTTCACGACCCCCAGGAGCTGTTCTTC.